This record looks at one T cell receptor beta chain sequence and its context. The data were obtained in a study of blood T cell repertoires in COVID-19. About the study: Whether acute or convalescent, the COVID-19 samples came from the United States, Italy and Spain.

Method: immunoSEQ multiplex PCR; TCRdb's copy keeps in-frame clones and lacks some. The sample has hundreds of thousands of clones, roughly 89% seen once. The CDR3 extends over 14 amino acids. Germline CDR1 is SGHAT and CDR2 is FQNNGV. V was shortened by 4 bases and J by 0 bases, with 7 bases between the two germline ends. The TCR sequence derives from a young woman with active or convalescent COVID-19. Sequenced material: peripheral blood. V is TRBV11-2 and J is TRBJ1-5; no definite D call. For the CDR3, the DNA is TGTGCCAGCAGCTCCACTTATAGCAATCAGCCCCAGCATTTT. This codes for CASSSTYSNQPQHF. Combining the CDR3 with reference TRBV11-2 and TRBJ1-5 gives the whole variable domain EAGVAQSPRYKIIEKRQSVAFWCNPISGHATLYWYQQILGQGPKLLIQFQNNGVVDDSQLPKDRFSAERLKGVDSTLKIQPAKLEDSAVYLCASSSTYSNQPQHFGDGTRLSIL.